One sample yielded the 30 T cell receptor beta chains listed below, sequenced in a study of cytomegalovirus exposure and HLA in healthy donors. PCR employed 60 Vbeta and 13 Jbeta primers. The protocol was immunoSEQ multiplex PCR, while the TCRdb copy is restricted to in-frame clones and leaves out a portion. Of 140,000 or so clones listed, over 60% are singletons. Sequencing was carried out using PBMCs. The receptors originated from a woman in her thirties in good health and CMV-seronegative.

The CDR3 here is CASSRVTGGGTDTQYF. In DNA form, the CDR3 reads TGTGCCAGCAGCCGCGTAACGGGGGGGGGCACAGATACGCAGTATTTT. The V gene is TRBV7-2, the J gene TRBJ2-3; 8 bases are shared with TRBD2. This CDR3 comprises 16 residues. CDR1 SGHTA and CDR2 FQGNSA come from the germline V gene. The V and J ends lost 5 bases and 1 base, in that order; junction bases with no gene match: 8.

This rearrangement joins TRBV19 to TRBJ1-6; 8 nucleotides line up with TRBD1. The V gene's germline CDR1 is LNHDA and CDR2 SQIVND (reference sequence). This CDR3 has 15 amino acids. The V and J ends lost 7 bases and 5 bases, in that order; junction bases with no gene match: 7. CDR3 DNA sequence: TGTGCCAGTAACCCCAGGGGGCTCGATAATTCACCCCTCCACTTT. It encodes CASNPRGLDNSPLHF.

Concerning this clone itself: The same CDR3 also results from other DNA sequences found in this sample. This CDR3 is CASSLEGRTNTEAFF. The CDR3 region has the DNA TGCGCCAGCAGCCTAGAGGGAAGGACGAACACTGAAGCTTTCTTT. The chain joins TRBV5-1 to TRBJ1-1; D is unresolved. V lost 4 bases and J lost 1, with 14 bases in between. The CDR3 runs to 15 residues. From germline, CDR1 is SGHRS and CDR2 YFSETQ. Combining the CDR3 with reference TRBV5-1 and TRBJ1-1 gives the whole variable domain KAGVTQTPRYLIKTRGQQVTLSCSPISGHRSVSWYQQTPGQGLQFLFEYFSETQRNKGNFPGRFSGRQFSNSRSEMNVSTLELGDSALYLCASSLEGRTNTEAFFGQGTRLTVV.

This chain connects TRBV9 to TRBJ1-3; D unclear. This CDR3 region has 15 residues. The germline V gene encodes CDR1 SGDLS and CDR2 YYNGEE. V dropped 0 bases and J dropped 1 base, with 8 bases sitting between them. CDR3 protein: CASSVAPGSGNTIYF. In nucleotides, the CDR3 is TGTGCCAGCAGCGTAGCACCCGGGTCTGGAAACACCATATATTTT.

In this sample, this clone turned up once. V gene TRBV5-6 combines with J gene TRBJ1-2; TRBD1 agrees at 7 bases. V was clipped by 4 bases and J by 2 bases; unmatched bases: 17. Germline assignment: CDR1 SGHDT and CDR2 YYEEEE. This CDR3 comprises 18 residues. The CDR3, as DNA: TGTGCCAGCAGCCCCTCAGCCTACAGGGGCATGCCCAACTATGGCTACACCTTC. Its protein is CASSPSAYRGMPNYGYTF.

The V call is TRBV29-1, the J call TRBJ1-4; perhaps TRBD1 as D (5 bases). Trimming took 7 bases from V and 4 from J, leaving 10 bases between them. The CDR3 is made up of 12 amino acids. Looked up from germline, CDR1 is SQVTM and CDR2 is ANQGSEA. CDR3: CSAGTSNEKLFF. The CDR3 DNA sequence: TGCAGCGCCGGGACTAGTAATGAAAAACTGTTTTTT.

The V gene is TRBV7-9, the J gene TRBJ2-5; perhaps TRBD1 as D (5 bases). The ends were cut back, 5 bases at V and 1 base at J, with 8 bases in the middle. Germline V gene data show CDR1 as SEHNR and CDR2 as FQNEAQ (reference sequence). This CDR3 region has 13 residues. The CDR3 nucleotides read TGTGCCAGCAGCCCGACAGTCCAAGAGACCCAGTACTTC. It is translated as CASSPTVQETQYF.

The chain is built from TRBV5-1 and TRBJ2-2, with 7 bases fitting TRBD1. The CDR3 length is 16 residues. J lost 4 bases, V lost 4 bases, and 10 bases had no gene match. CDR1 is SGHRS and CDR2 is YFSETQ in the germline V gene. CDR3 bases: TGCGCCAGCAGCGTCCCACAGGGGATGGGCACCGGGGAGCTGTTTTTT. Protein sequence: CASSVPQGMGTGELFF.

This chain connects TRBV19 to TRBJ1-6, with TRBD1 identical over 9 bases. The V segment lost 5 bases and the J segment 0 bases; nucleotides outside the gene matches: 8. CDR3 length: 18 residues. Per germline, CDR1 LNHDA and CDR2 SQIVND (reference sequence). This CDR3 is CASSPRTGAFSYNSPLHF. CDR3 coding DNA: TGTGCCAGTAGTCCCCGGACAGGGGCCTTCTCCTATAATTCACCCCTCCACTTT.

V gene TRBV6-6 combines with J gene TRBJ1-5; 11 positions agree with TRBD1. The J segment lost 3 bases and the V segment lost 5 bases, leaving 6 bases of the junction unmatched. The CDR3 runs to 16 residues. Germline values: CDR1 MNHNY, CDR2 SVGAGI (reference sequence). Here the CDR3 reads CASSTGTGGNNQPQHF. The CDR3 nucleotides are TGTGCCAGCAGTACCGGGACAGGGGGTAACAATCAGCCCCAGCATTTT.

The rearrangement uses TRBV29-1 and TRBJ2-3; maybe TRBD2 (6 bases). The CDR3 runs to 11 residues. Looked up from germline, CDR1 is SQVTM and CDR2 is ANQGSEA. Trimming removed 3 bases at V and 9 bases at J, with 10 bases between. CDR3 coding DNA: TGCAGCGTTGAGTTGGCGGGGACGCAGTATTTT. This translates into CSVELAGTQYF.

This chain joins TRBV5-1 and TRBJ2-5, with D perhaps matching TRBD2 (7 bases). V lost 5 bases to trimming and J lost 4 bases, with 21 bases between them. This CDR3 comprises 16 residues. CDR1 is SGHRS and CDR2 is YFSETQ in the germline V gene. Here the CDR3 DNA reads TGCGCCAGCAGAACAGGAGGGGGGGGGCTGGGAGAGACCCAGTACTTC. Translated: CASRTGGGGLGETQYF.

The gene calls are TRBV7-3 and TRBJ2-2; 7 bases map to TRBD1. V dropped 6 bases and J dropped 7; count of bases not matched to a gene: 14. Germline loops: CDR1 SGHTA, CDR2 FQGTGA. The CDR3 contains 16 residues. The CDR3, as DNA: TGTGCCAGCAGTCGGACCTCAGGGGGAGCAGGCGGGGAGCTGTTTTTT. Protein: CASSRTSGGAGGELFF.

This clone was seen just once. The chain employs TRBV5-1 and TRBJ1-3; D gene ambiguous. The CDR3 contains 16 residues. Germline CDR1 is SGHRS and CDR2 is YFSETQ. V was clipped by 7 bases and J by 0 bases, with 17 bases between them. The CDR3 region is CASSTNTAASGNTIYF. The CDR3 coding sequence is TGCGCCAGCTCTACTAACACGGCAGCCTCTGGAAACACCATATATTTT.

The chain recombines TRBV9 with TRBJ2-7; TRBD2 might be the D (6 bases). V was shortened by 4 bases and J by 4 bases, with 27 bases between the two germline ends. Germline CDR1 reads SGDLS; CDR2 reads YYNGEE. This CDR3 spans 18 amino acids. CDR3 bases: TGTGCCAGCAGCCCTTGGGGGGTAGGCGGCTCCCCGGAATACGAGCAGTACTTC. Translating gives CASSPWGVGGSPEYEQYF.

Here the CDR3 DNA reads TGCAGCGTTGCCACCCCCGCGACAGGGGACCACGAGCAGTACTTC. Translating gives CSVATPATGDHEQYF. This chain joins TRBV29-1 and TRBJ2-7; the match to TRBD1 covers 8 bases. This CDR3 comprises 15 residues. The trim removed 4 bases at V and 5 bases at J, leaving 13 bases unmatched. Germline lookup yields CDR1 SQVTM and CDR2 ANQGSEA.

This clone was counted a single time. V and J are TRBV15 and TRBJ1-3; 7 bases are a match to TRBD1. V dropped 6 bases and J dropped 4; count of bases not matched to a gene: 6. CDR1 and CDR2 from the germline V gene are LNHNV and YYDKDF (reference sequence). The CDR3 totals 14 residues. The CDR3: CATRDQGGGNTIYF. The CDR3 bases are TGTGCCACCAGGGACCAGGGGGGCGGAAACACCATATATTTT.

This chain links TRBV6-7 with TRBJ2-7; maybe TRBD2 (6 bases). TRBV6-7 is reported as an ORF; its role is uncertain. V was pared by 4 bases and J by 5 bases, with 18 bases between. This CDR3 has 15 residues. The CDR3: CASSFTGGRMDEQYF. The CDR3 DNA reads as TGTGCCAGCAGTTTCACTGGGGGGAGGATGGACGAGCAGTACTTC.

V and J are TRBV4-1 and TRBJ2-3; 11 bases match TRBD2. V lost 0 bases, J lost 6 bases, and 8 bases stayed unmatched. Germline V gene sequence: CDR1 MGHRA, CDR2 YSYEKL. The CDR3 sequence is 17 residues long. In nucleotides, the CDR3 is TGCGCCAGCAGCCAAGATTTGGCTAGCGGGGGGACGGATACGCAGTATTTT. Its protein is CASSQDLASGGTDTQYF.

This chain links TRBV6-6 with TRBJ1-2; D ambiguous. Trimming took off 5 bases at V and 8 bases at J, with 9 bases between the two ends. This CDR3 comprises 11 residues. Germline-derived CDR1 and CDR2 are MNHNY and SVGAGI (reference sequence). This CDR3 is CASSLGNGYTF. CDR3 coding DNA: TGTGCCAGCAGTCTCGGGAACGGCTACACCTTC.

V and J are TRBV13 and TRBJ2-3, with D possibly being TRBD2 (6 bases). Germline CDR1 PRHDT, CDR2 FYEKMQ (reference sequence). Between the trimmed V and J ends, which lost 5 bases and 6 bases, there was a span of 15 bases. The CDR3 is 14 amino acids. CDR3 sequence (DNA): TGTGCCAGCAGCCCCCAACCTCGGGGGGATACGCAGTATTTT. This encodes CASSPQPRGDTQYF.

The chain carries TRBV6-5 and TRBJ2-7; the match to TRBD2 covers 8 bases. Germline trimming cut 7 bases from V and 0 bases from J; bases unmatched to any gene: 2. Germline CDR1 MNHEY, CDR2 SVGAGI. This CDR3 contains 13 residues. The CDR3 DNA is TGTGCCAGCAAGCGGGGGACCTCCTACGAGCAGTACTTC. It translates to CASKRGTSYEQYF.

The genes are TRBV7-2 and TRBJ1-5, with D possibly matching TRBD1 (5 bases). CDR1 SGHTA and CDR2 FQGNSA come from the germline V gene. V lost 1 base and J lost 6, with 16 bases in between. The CDR3 runs 16 residues. CDR3 protein: CASSLEGRVKGQPQHF. CDR3 nucleotide sequence: TGTGCCAGCAGCTTAGAAGGCAGGGTTAAGGGTCAGCCCCAGCATTTT.

The chain couples TRBV6-1 to TRBJ2-2, with 9 bases matching TRBD1. Trimming cost V 4 bases and J 5 bases; bases outside gene matches: 5. Germline V gives CDR1 MNHNS, CDR2 SASEGT. This CDR3 is 15 amino acids long. This CDR3 is CASSGQGGKTGELFF. CDR3 coding DNA: TGTGCCAGCAGTGGACAGGGGGGTAAAACCGGGGAGCTGTTTTTT.

The CDR3 here is CASSQGLAGGGNEQFF. The CDR3 nucleotides are TGTGCCAGCAGCCAGGGACTAGCGGGGGGTGGAAATGAGCAGTTCTTC. This chain connects TRBV7-8 to TRBJ2-1; 15 bases map to TRBD2. Looked up from germline, CDR1 is SGHVS and CDR2 is FQNEAQ. There are 16 residues in the CDR3. J was trimmed by 7 bases and V by 5 bases; bases with no gene match: 6.

The chain combines TRBV7-2 with TRBJ1-1; D is ambiguous. The germline V gene encodes CDR1 SGHTA and CDR2 FQGNSA. The length of the CDR3 is 14 residues. Trimming pared 1 base from V and 2 bases from J, leaving 8 bases between. This CDR3 reads CASSLGASNTEAFF. The CDR3 bases are TGTGCCAGCAGCTTAGGTGCGAGTAACACTGAAGCTTTCTTT.

A few counts support this clone. This chain joins TRBV15 and TRBJ2-6; tentative D call: TRBD2 (6 bases). The V gene's germline CDR1 is LNHNV and CDR2 YYDKDF (reference sequence). Trimming shortened V by 2 bases and J by 4 bases, and 9 bases separated the two germline ends. The CDR3 is 15 residues long. CDR3 nucleotide sequence: TGTGCCACCAGCAGACTACGGGGGGGGGCCAACGTCCTGACTTTC. Protein sequence: CATSRLRGGANVLTF.

The chain couples TRBV5-4 to TRBJ1-4; TRBD1 matches at 12 bases. After removal of 6 bases from V and 2 bases from J, the junction contained 5 bases not matched to a gene. The germline V gene has CDR1 SGHNT and CDR2 YYREEE (reference sequence). This CDR3 has 16 residues. The DNA of the CDR3 is TGTGCCAGCATCGGGGGACAGGGGGCGACTAATGAAAAACTGTTTTTT. This sequence encodes CASIGGQGATNEKLFF.

The V call is TRBV11-2, the J call TRBJ2-1; D may be TRBD2 (6 bases). Germline values: CDR1 SGHAT, CDR2 FQNNGV. The CDR3 loop spans 15 amino acids. Trimming pared 1 base from V and 9 bases from J, leaving 16 bases between. CDR3 in DNA: TGTGCCAGCAGCTTAGTTGTCAGTTTCGGGAGTGAGCAGTTCTTC. This sequence encodes CASSLVVSFGSEQFF.

The rearrangement links TRBV19 to TRBJ1-6; D possibly corresponds to TRBD1 (6 bases). The CDR3 loop spans 15 amino acids. Per the germline V gene, CDR1 is LNHDA and CDR2 is SQIVND (reference sequence). V shed 9 bases and J shed 7 bases, with 19 bases lying between them. The CDR3 region is CASNDRSGQNSPLHF. The CDR3 region has the DNA TGTGCCAGCAATGACAGGTCAGGACAAAATTCACCCCTCCACTTT.